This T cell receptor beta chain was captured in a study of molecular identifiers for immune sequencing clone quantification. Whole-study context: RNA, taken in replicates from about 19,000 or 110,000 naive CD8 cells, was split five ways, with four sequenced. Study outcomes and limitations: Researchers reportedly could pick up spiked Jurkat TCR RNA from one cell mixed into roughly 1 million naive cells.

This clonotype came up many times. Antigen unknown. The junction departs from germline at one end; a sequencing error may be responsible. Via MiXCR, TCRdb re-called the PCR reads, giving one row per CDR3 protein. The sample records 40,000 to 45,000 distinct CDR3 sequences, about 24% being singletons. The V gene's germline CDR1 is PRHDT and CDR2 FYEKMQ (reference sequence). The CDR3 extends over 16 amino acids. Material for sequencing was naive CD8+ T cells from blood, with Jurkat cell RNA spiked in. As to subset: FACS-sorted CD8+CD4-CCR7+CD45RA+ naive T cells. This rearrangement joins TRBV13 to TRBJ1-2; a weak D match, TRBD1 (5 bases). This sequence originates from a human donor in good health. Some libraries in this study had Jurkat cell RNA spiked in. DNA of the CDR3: TGTGCCAGCAGCCTGGGGACCGACAGTGTCAACTGTGGCTACACCTTC. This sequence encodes CASSLGTDSVNCGYTF. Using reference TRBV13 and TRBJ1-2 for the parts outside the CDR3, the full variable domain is AAGVIQSPRHLIKEKRETATLKCYPIPRHDTVYWYQQGPGQDPQFLISFYEKMQSDKGSIPDRFSAQQFSDYHSELNMSSLELGDSALYFCASSLGTDSVNCGYTFGSGTRLTVV.